Shown below are 13 T cell receptor beta chains from a single sample sequenced in a study of identical twins. TCRdb re-called the 5' RACE reads with MiXCR, one entry per CDR3 protein. Of around 470,000 distinct CDR3 sequences listed, 12% to 15% are singletons. These same data were also listed under a study on yellow fever vaccine responses in identical twins.

Sequenced material: CD4+ T cells sorted from blood. These receptors all stem from a woman aged 18-29 years in good health.

In this sample, this clonotype turned up a few times. This chain links TRBV2 with TRBJ2-5, with TRBD2 identical over 7 bases. The length of the CDR3 is 14 residues. Trimming at V came to 8 bases and at J to 2 bases, leaving 8 bases not matched to a gene. Germline V gives CDR1 SNHLY, CDR2 FYNNEI. CDR3 protein: CASGSGERQETQYF. The CDR3 bases are TGTGCCAGCGGGAGCGGGGAAAGACAAGAGACCCAGTACTTC.

By share, this clonotype ranks as medium-sized. The chain couples TRBV29-1 to TRBJ1-1, with D unresolved. CDR1 is SQVTM, CDR2 ANQGSEA, per germline. The CDR3 has 15 amino acids. V was trimmed by 3 bases and J by 1 base, leaving 15 bases between them. The CDR3 coding sequence is TGCAGCGTTGACGGACGGGGAATCACGAACACTGAAGCTTTCTTT. Translation gives CSVDGRGITNTEAFF.

This clonotype was counted between two and nine times. The chain joins TRBV7-2 to TRBJ1-1; a possible D gene is TRBD1 (5 bases). The CDR3 is 13 residues long. Trimming removed 2 bases from V and 12 bases from J, with 16 bases in between. Germline V lookup: CDR1 SGHTA, CDR2 FQGNSA. CDR3 sequence reads: CASSLPGTPDTFF. The CDR3 DNA is TGTGCCAGCAGCTTACCTGGGACTCCCGACACTTTCTTT.

This clonotype was seen only a few times. The CDR3 loop reads CSAIGPLAGGSYEQYF. The DNA of the CDR3 is TGCAGTGCTATCGGACCCCTGGCGGGGGGCTCCTACGAGCAGTACTTC. The rearrangement uses TRBV20-1 and TRBJ2-7; 8 nucleotides agree with TRBD2. Germline lookup yields CDR1 DFQATT and CDR2 SNEGSKA (reference sequence). Trimming took 4 bases from V and 0 from J; bases not matched to a gene: 11. The CDR3 sequence is 16 residues long.

The rearrangement uses TRBV3-1 and TRBJ2-1, with D unclear. Germline V lookup: CDR1 LGHDT, CDR2 YNNKEL (reference sequence). The length of the CDR3 is 14 residues. V gave up 1 base and J gave up 6 bases, with 10 bases separating them. This chain's CDR3 is CASSQARRSNEQFF. CDR3 nucleotides: TGTGCCAGCAGCCAAGCCCGACGGTCCAATGAGCAGTTCTTC.

This clonotype occurred a few times. The genes are TRBV7-3 and TRBJ2-3; D unresolved. This CDR3 spans 15 amino acids. Germline V gives CDR1 SGHTA, CDR2 FQGTGA. The V gene lost 5 bases and the J gene lost 2 bases, with 14 bases spanning the gap. In DNA form, the CDR3 reads TGTGCCAGCAGCCCGGAGAACAGTCCCACAGATACGCAGTATTTT. This codes for CASSPENSPTDTQYF.

This clonotype was seen only a few times. The rearrangement joins TRBV12-3 or TRBV12-4 to TRBJ2-3, with TRBD2 identical over 13 bases. The V and J ends lost 5 bases and 1 base, in that order; junction bases with no gene match: 3. The CDR3 is made up of 16 amino acids. The CDR3 nucleotides read TGTGCCAGCAGTCCGACTAGCGGGGGGCGCACAGATACGCAGTATTTT. Its protein product is CASSPTSGGRTDTQYF.

This clonotype was seen a few times. This chain links TRBV20-1 with TRBJ2-2; D unresolved. Trimming removed 6 bases from V and 6 bases from J, with 14 bases in between. The germline V gene has CDR1 DFQATT and CDR2 SNEGSKA (reference sequence). There are 13 residues in the CDR3. The chain's CDR3 is CSAPKDGAGELFF. The CDR3 nucleotides are TGCAGTGCCCCGAAGGACGGTGCCGGGGAGCTGTTTTTT.

This chain connects TRBV3-1 to TRBJ2-5, with 8 nucleotides matching TRBD1. V gave up 1 base and J gave up 6 bases; unmatched junction bases: 10. Germline V gives CDR1 LGHDT, CDR2 YNNKEL (reference sequence). The CDR3 has 16 amino acids. CDR3 sequence reads: CASSQAPTGGMKTQYF. CDR3 coding DNA: TGTGCCAGCAGCCAAGCCCCCACAGGGGGTATGAAGACCCAGTACTTC.

Only a few counts were recorded for this clonotype. V gene TRBV29-1 combines with J gene TRBJ1-5, with TRBD1 matching 7 bases. The V and J ends lost 5 bases and 4 bases, in that order; junction bases with no gene match: 5. The CDR3 loop spans 13 amino acids. From germline, CDR1 is SQVTM and CDR2 ANQGSEA. CDR3 sequence (DNA): TGCAGCGTTTCAGCAGGGGGGAATCAGCCCCAGCATTTT. Its protein is CSVSAGGNQPQHF.

This chain connects TRBV6-2 or TRBV6-3 to TRBJ2-1, with TRBD2 identical over 12 bases. Germline-derived CDR1 and CDR2 are MNHEY and SVGEGT. V shed 10 bases and J 12 bases; nucleotides not matched to a gene: 10. The CDR3 runs 13 residues. CDR3 nucleotide sequence: TGTGCCACCATGACTAGCGGGAGTCTGGGGCAGTTCTTC. It is translated as CATMTSGSLGQFF.

This clonotype was detected a few times. J is TRBJ1-6 and V is TRBV7-2; D is undetermined. In germline, CDR1 is SGHTA, CDR2 FQGNSA. This CDR3 contains 11 residues. V was cut by 5 bases and J by 7 bases, with 3 bases left in between. Written as DNA, the CDR3 is TGTGCCAGCAGCAGGAATTCACCCCTCCACTTT. Amino acid sequence: CASSRNSPLHF.

A few counts support this clonotype. The chain employs TRBV5-4 and TRBJ2-7, with D possibly matching TRBD2 (5 bases). Germline V gives CDR1 SGHNT, CDR2 YYREEE (reference sequence). The ends were cut back, 4 bases at V and 6 bases at J, with 20 bases in the middle. CDR3 length: 15 amino acids. The DNA of the CDR3 is TGTGCCAGCAGCGCTTCGGGGAGTCCCGTTGGCGAGCAGTACTTC. This sequence encodes CASSASGSPVGEQYF.